This TCR beta chain was identified during a study of beta chain features in type 1 diabetes. Findings and limits, study-wide: There were fewer insertions and more deletions at the VDJ junctions of type 1 diabetes patients.

Of note for this clone: The target antigen is unknown.

Germline CDR1 is MGHRA and CDR2 is YSYEKL. Trimming stripped 0 bases from V and 0 bases from J, with 10 bases between. There are 16 residues in the CDR3. Reverse transcription of all isolated RNA meant that expressed TCRB transcripts were sequenced. TCRdb's table, derived via immunoSEQ multiplex PCR, lists solely in-frame clones and lacks some. The data hold about 40,000 clones, with 49% observed a single time. The sequenced sample was central memory CD4+ T cells from blood. This chain uses TRBV4-1 with TRBJ2-3; D may be TRBD2 (6 bases). The source of this sequence is a woman between 18 and 30 years old in good health. The CDR3 sequence: CASSQDTLASTDTQYF. In DNA form, the CDR3 reads TGCGCCAGCAGCCAAGATACACTAGCTAGCACAGATACGCAGTATTTT.